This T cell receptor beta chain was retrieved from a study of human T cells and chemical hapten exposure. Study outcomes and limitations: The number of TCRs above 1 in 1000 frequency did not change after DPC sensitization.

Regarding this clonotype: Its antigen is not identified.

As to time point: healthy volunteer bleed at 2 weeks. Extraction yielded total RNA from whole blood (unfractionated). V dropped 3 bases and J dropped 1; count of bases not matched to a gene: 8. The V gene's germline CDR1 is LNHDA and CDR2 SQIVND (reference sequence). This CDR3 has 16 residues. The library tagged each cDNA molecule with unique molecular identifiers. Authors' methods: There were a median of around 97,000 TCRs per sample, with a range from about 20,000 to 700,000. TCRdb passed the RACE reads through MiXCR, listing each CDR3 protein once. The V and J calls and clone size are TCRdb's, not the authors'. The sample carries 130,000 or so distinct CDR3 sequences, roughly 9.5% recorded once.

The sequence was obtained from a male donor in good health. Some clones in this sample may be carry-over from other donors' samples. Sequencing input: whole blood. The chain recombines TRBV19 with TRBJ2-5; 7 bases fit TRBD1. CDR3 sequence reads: CASSIRKRDSQETQYF. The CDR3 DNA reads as TGTGCCAGTAGTATTCGGAAAAGGGACAGCCAAGAGACCCAGTACTTC.